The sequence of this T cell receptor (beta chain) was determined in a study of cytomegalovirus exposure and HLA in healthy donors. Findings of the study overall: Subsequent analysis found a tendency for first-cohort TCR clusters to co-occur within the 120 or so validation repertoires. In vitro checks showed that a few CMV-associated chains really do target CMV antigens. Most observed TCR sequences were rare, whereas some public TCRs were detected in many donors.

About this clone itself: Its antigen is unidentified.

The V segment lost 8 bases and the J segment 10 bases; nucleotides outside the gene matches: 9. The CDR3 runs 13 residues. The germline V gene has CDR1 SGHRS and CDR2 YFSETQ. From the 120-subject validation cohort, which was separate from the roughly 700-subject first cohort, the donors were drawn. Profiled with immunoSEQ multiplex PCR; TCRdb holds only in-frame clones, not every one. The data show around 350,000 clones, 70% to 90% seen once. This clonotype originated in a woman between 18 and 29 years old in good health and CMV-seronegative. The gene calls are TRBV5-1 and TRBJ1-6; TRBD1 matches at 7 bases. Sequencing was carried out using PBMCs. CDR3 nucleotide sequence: TGCGCCAGTCGGTACAGGGGAGACTCACCCCTCCACTTT. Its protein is CASRYRGDSPLHF.